This T cell receptor (beta chain) was sequenced in a study of cytomegalovirus exposure and HLA in healthy donors. This CDR3 contains 14 residues. CDR1 SGHDN and CDR2 FVKESK come from the germline V gene. Trimming pared 3 bases from V and 0 bases from J, leaving 8 bases between. Use of 60 Vbeta and 13 Jbeta primers characterized the PCR. Sequenced by immunoSEQ multiplex PCR; TCRdb stores in-frame clones only, minus some. In the table there are some 160,000 clones, nearly 85% of which are singletons. V gene TRBV14 combines with J gene TRBJ1-1; D unclear. The sample consisted of PBMCs. The TCR comes from a male donor in good health and CMV-seronegative. For the CDR3, the DNA is TGTGCCAGCAGCCACCTAGGAGTGAACACTGAAGCTTTCTTT. Protein: CASSHLGVNTEAFF.